Listed here are 25 T cell receptor beta chains from one sample, sequenced in a study of blood T cell repertoires in COVID-19 (dated by TCRdb to about 2020). Library construction relied on the immunoSEQ multiplex PCR assay. The table comes from immuneACCESS by way of TCRdb, which keeps in-frame sequences with V and J called. Part of the clones is missing from these tables; in studies checked, under half for an unresolved V gene and the rest for unknown reasons. The sample has 200,000 to 250,000 clones on record, 92% of them singletons. The ten top clones hold around 0.85% of the sample. Sequenced input: peripheral blood. These receptor sequences come from a man aged 55 to 70 with COVID-19, enrolled during active disease.

V is TRBV28 and J is TRBJ2-3, with 10 bases lining up with TRBD2. Trimming at V came to 3 bases and at J to 6 bases, leaving 3 bases not matched to a gene. The germline gives CDR1 MDHEN, CDR2 SYDVKM. This CDR3 has 14 amino acids. CDR3 in amino acids: CASSLSGRADTQYF. The CDR3 DNA is TGTGCCAGCAGTTTGAGCGGGAGGGCGGATACGCAGTATTTT.

This clone turned up a few times. The chain has TRBV3-1 (or the pseudogene TRBV3-2) and TRBJ1-1; 10 nucleotides line up with TRBD1. V trimming: 1 base; J trimming: 8 bases; junction bases outside the gene matches: 4. This CDR3 has 14 residues. The V gene's germline CDR1 is LGHDT and CDR2 YNNKEL (reference sequence). The CDR3 is CASSQGQGAREAFF. CDR3 sequence (DNA): TGTGCCAGCAGCCAAGGACAGGGGGCCCGCGAAGCTTTCTTT.

This clone was seen just once. The chain couples TRBV2 to TRBJ1-4; D gene ambiguous. This CDR3 region has 14 residues. V was shortened by 3 bases and J by 2 bases, with 7 bases between the two germline ends. The germline V gene encodes CDR1 SNHLY and CDR2 FYNNEI. CDR3 loop: CASSERWTNEKLFF. Written as DNA, the CDR3 is TGTGCCAGCAGTGAGCGGTGGACTAATGAAAAACTGTTTTTT.

The chain carries TRBV18 and TRBJ1-1, with 8 bases lining up with TRBD1. The CDR3 is made up of 14 amino acids. Trimming cost V 3 bases and J 4 bases; bases outside gene matches: 4. The germline V gene has CDR1 KGHSH and CDR2 LQKENI. The CDR3 loop is CASSPNTGGTEAFF. DNA for the CDR3: TGTGCCAGCTCACCTAATACAGGGGGCACTGAAGCTTTCTTT.

The chain links TRBV30 to TRBJ1-6; 10 positions match TRBD1. Trimming at V came to 5 bases and at J to 0 bases, leaving 4 bases not matched to a gene. The CDR3 runs to 16 residues. The V gene's germline CDR1 is GTSNPN and CDR2 SVGIG (reference sequence). The chain's CDR3 is CAWGTGATSYNSPLHF. The CDR3 DNA sequence: TGTGCCTGGGGGACAGGGGCTACCTCCTATAATTCACCCCTCCACTTT.

V gene TRBV30 combines with J gene TRBJ1-2; a weak D match, TRBD1 (5 bases). Germline-derived CDR1 and CDR2 are GTSNPN and SVGIG (reference sequence). The CDR3 is 14 amino acids. Trimming stripped 7 bases from V and 1 base from J, with 16 bases between. CDR3 residues: CASQTVPLNYGYTF. CDR3 nucleotides: TGTGCCTCCCAGACAGTCCCCCTTAACTATGGCTACACCTTC.

The chain couples TRBV5-1 to TRBJ1-2, with 9 nucleotides matching TRBD1. CDR1 and CDR2 (germline): SGHRS, YFSETQ. V lost 1 base, J lost 4 bases, and 5 bases stayed unmatched. CDR3 length equals 15 residues. CDR3 residues: CASSLTGTGFYGYTF. The CDR3 DNA follows: TGCGCCAGCAGCTTGACCGGGACAGGGTTCTATGGCTACACCTTC. Complete variable domain (other parts from reference TRBV5-1 and TRBJ1-2): KAGVTQTPRYLIKTRGQQVTLSCSPISGHRSVSWYQQTPGQGLQFLFEYFSETQRNKGNFPGRFSGRQFSNSRSEMNVSTLELGDSALYLCASSLTGTGFYGYTFGSGTRLTVV.

The chain recombines TRBV3-1 (or the pseudogene TRBV3-2) with TRBJ1-1; a weak D match, TRBD1 (6 bases). CDR3 size: 14 residues. CDR1 and CDR2 (germline): LGHDT, YNNKEL (reference sequence). V lost 1 base and J lost 7, with 13 bases in between. The CDR3 DNA reads TGTGCCAGCAGCCAAGCAGGGGCGGGTGGTGAAGCTTTCTTT. It encodes CASSQAGAGGEAFF.

The chain joins TRBV7-9 to TRBJ2-6, with 11 bases aligning to TRBD1. V lost 5 bases to trimming and J lost 4 bases; unmatched junction nucleotides: 13. The CDR3 is made up of 19 amino acids. Germline V CDR1 and CDR2: SEHNR, FQNEAQ (reference sequence). CDR3 loop: CASSIRDRGTLRGANVLTF. As DNA, the CDR3 is TGTGCCAGCAGCATTAGGGACAGGGGGACCTTGCGAGGGGCCAACGTCCTGACTTTC. Together with reference TRBV7-9 and TRBJ2-6, the CDR3 gives the full variable domain: DTGVSQNPRHKITKRGQNVTFRCDPISEHNRLYWYRQTLGQGPEFLTYFQNEAQLEKSRLLSDRFSAERPKGSFSTLEIQRTEQGDSAMYLCASSIRDRGTLRGANVLTFGAGSRLTVL.

The V and J genes are TRBV7-8 and TRBJ2-1, with D possibly matching TRBD2 (5 bases). The CDR3 runs to 16 residues. Trimming took off 5 bases at V and 7 bases at J, with 21 bases between the two ends. Germline V gene lookup returns CDR1 SGHVS and CDR2 FQNEAQ. Here the CDR3 reads CASSLVGSSVRNEQFF. DNA of the CDR3: TGTGCCAGCAGCCTTGTGGGGAGCTCTGTAAGGAATGAGCAGTTCTTC.

The chain carries TRBV10-3 and TRBJ2-7, with TRBD2 matching over 9 bases. Losses at the gene ends were 3 bases for V and 0 bases for J; bases not matched to a gene: 6. Germline V CDR1 and CDR2: ENHRY, SYGVKD. This CDR3 is built from 16 residues. CDR3 region: CAISDSGLASSYEQYF. DNA of the CDR3: TGTGCCATCAGTGATTCGGGACTAGCTAGCTCCTACGAGCAGTACTTC.

The CDR3 DNA is TGCGCCAGCAGCCAAGAAGAGGGATATCAGCCCCAGCATTTT. Its protein product is CASSQEEGYQPQHF. The chain recombines TRBV4-3 with TRBJ1-5; D gene unclear. There are 14 residues in the CDR3. Looked up from germline, CDR1 is LGHNA and CDR2 is YSLEER. Between the trimmed V and J ends, which lost 0 bases and 5 bases, there was a span of 8 bases.

V is TRBV11-2 and J is TRBJ2-7; 11 positions agree with TRBD2. V was pared by 4 bases and J by 2 bases, with 7 bases of the junction left unmatched. CDR3 length: 16 residues. Per the germline V gene, CDR1 is SGHAT and CDR2 is FQNNGV. The CDR3 spells CASSSTRGLAAYEQYF. CDR3 nucleotide sequence: TGTGCCAGCAGCTCCACCCGGGGACTAGCGGCCTACGAGCAGTACTTC.

This chain uses TRBV29-1 with TRBJ2-2; D is perhaps TRBD2 (7 bases). Germline CDR1 SQVTM, CDR2 ANQGSEA. The germline V and J ends were trimmed by 7 bases and 5 bases, with 17 bases remaining between them. The CDR3 runs to 14 residues. Here the CDR3 DNA reads TGCAGCGGTAGGGGGAGGGCAGTAACCGGGGAGCTGTTTTTT. This sequence encodes CSGRGRAVTGELFF.

V usage is TRBV6-5 and J usage is TRBJ1-2, with TRBD1 identical over 10 bases. Germline V gene sequence: CDR1 MNHEY, CDR2 SVGAGI. The CDR3 has 14 residues. V was pared by 7 bases and J by 8 bases, with 10 bases of the junction left unmatched. The CDR3 region is CASIDRGRAGGYTF. The CDR3 DNA reads as TGTGCCAGCATCGACAGGGGGCGCGCGGGCGGCTACACCTTC.

The chain joins TRBV7-8 to TRBJ2-2, with D perhaps TRBD1 (6 bases). The CDR3 runs 15 residues. The germline V and J ends were trimmed by 1 base and 6 bases, with 12 bases remaining between them. From germline, CDR1 is SGHVS and CDR2 FQNEAQ. The CDR3, as DNA: TGTGCCAGCAGCTTAGGAGGGGGTGTGGCCGGGGAGCTGTTTTTT. Protein sequence: CASSLGGGVAGELFF.

The CDR3 is CASSPTGAGTGNTGELFF. The CDR3 DNA reads TGTGCCAGCTCACCGACGGGCGCCGGGACAGGGAACACCGGGGAGCTGTTTTTT. This rearrangement joins TRBV18 to TRBJ2-2, with 8 bases fitting TRBD1. CDR3 length: 18 amino acids. V shed 3 bases and J 1 base; nucleotides not matched to a gene: 10. Germline loops: CDR1 KGHSH, CDR2 LQKENI.

This sequence joins TRBV7-2 and TRBJ1-5; 10 bases map to TRBD1. The ends lost 5 bases at V and 4 bases at J; junction bases unmatched: 8. The V gene's germline CDR1 is SGHTA and CDR2 FQGNSA. This CDR3 has 16 amino acids. For the CDR3, the DNA is TGTGCCAGCAGCGAGAGGGGACAGGGGTGGAATCAGCCCCAGCATTTT. This encodes CASSERGQGWNQPQHF.

The rearrangement links TRBV27 to TRBJ2-4, with 7 bases aligning to TRBD1. CDR3 length equals 15 residues. CDR1 and CDR2 (germline): MNHEY, SMNVEV (reference sequence). Germline trimming cut 2 bases from V and 1 base from J; bases unmatched to any gene: 2. In nucleotides, the CDR3 is TGTGCCAGCAGTTTACAGACAGGGGCCAAAAACATTCAGTACTTC. Its protein product is CASSLQTGAKNIQYF.

The DNA for the CDR3 is TGTGCCAGCTCAACGACAGGCGGTAATACTCTTTTCGAGCAGTACTTC. The encoded protein is CASSTTGGNTLFEQYF. J is TRBJ2-7 and V is TRBV18; D is perhaps TRBD1 (6 bases). Germline V gene data show CDR1 as KGHSH and CDR2 as LQKENI. The CDR3 runs 16 residues. Trimming removed 5 bases at V and 6 bases at J, with 23 bases between.

The chain employs TRBV4-3 and TRBJ1-2; 10 bases are a match to TRBD1. This CDR3 is 15 amino acids long. Trimming at V came to 4 bases and at J to 8 bases, leaving 10 bases not matched to a gene. Germline V lookup: CDR1 LGHNA, CDR2 YSLEER. CDR3 amino acids: CASSRTTGGLYGYTF. The CDR3 nucleotides read TGCGCCAGCAGCCGAACGACAGGGGGCCTTTACGGCTACACCTTC.

The V call is TRBV19, the J call TRBJ1-1; D possibly corresponds to TRBD1 (5 bases). V was cut by 2 bases and J by 1 base, with 5 bases left in between. Germline V gives CDR1 LNHDA, CDR2 SQIVND (reference sequence). This CDR3 spans 13 amino acids. The CDR3 protein is CASSIQGNTEAFF. The CDR3 DNA follows: TGTGCCAGTAGTATACAGGGGAACACTGAAGCTTTCTTT.

The rearrangement links TRBV6-5 to TRBJ1-2; D is unresolved. CDR3 length equals 13 residues. Trimming took 2 bases from V and 8 from J, leaving 12 bases between them. CDR1 and CDR2 from the germline V gene are MNHEY and SVGAGI. CDR3 DNA sequence: TGTGCCAGCAGTTACGGCTACAGCGGAGGCTACACCTTC. This sequence encodes CASSYGYSGGYTF.

This CDR3 is CASSLVGGGYGYTF. DNA for the CDR3: TGTGCCAGCAGCTTAGTAGGGGGCGGCTATGGCTACACCTTC. This chain uses TRBV7-2 with TRBJ1-2, with 7 nucleotides matching TRBD1. V shed 1 base and J 4 bases; nucleotides not matched to a gene: 3. Germline V gene lookup returns CDR1 SGHTA and CDR2 FQGNSA. This CDR3 region has 14 residues.

The chain couples TRBV6-2 or TRBV6-3 to TRBJ1-1, with D uncertain. The V end lost 8 bases, the J end lost 5 bases, and 21 bases lay between the germline ends. The CDR3 extends over 15 amino acids. From germline, CDR1 is MNHEY and CDR2 SVGEGT. The CDR3 loop reads CASRPAGFAGTEAFF. CDR3 bases: TGTGCCAGCCGCCCGGCCGGTTTCGCGGGGACTGAAGCTTTCTTT.